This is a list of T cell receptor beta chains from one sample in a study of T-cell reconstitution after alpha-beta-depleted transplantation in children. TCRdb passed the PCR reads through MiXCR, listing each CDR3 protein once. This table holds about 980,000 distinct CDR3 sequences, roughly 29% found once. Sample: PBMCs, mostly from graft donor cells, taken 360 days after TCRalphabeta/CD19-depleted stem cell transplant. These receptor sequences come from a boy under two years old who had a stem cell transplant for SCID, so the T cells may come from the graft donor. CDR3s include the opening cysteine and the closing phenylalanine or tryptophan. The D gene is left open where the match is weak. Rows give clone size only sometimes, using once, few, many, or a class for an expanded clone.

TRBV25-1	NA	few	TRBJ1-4	CASSGPGGKLFF	TGTGCCAGCAGTGGCCCGGGGGGAAAACTGTTTTTT
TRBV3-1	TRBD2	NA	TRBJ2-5	CASSQPRLAGQETQYF	TGTGCCAGCAGCCAACCTAGACTAGCTGGACAAGAGACCCAGTACTTC
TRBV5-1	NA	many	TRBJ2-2	CASSSSFGGELFF	TGCGCCAGCAGCTCCTCCTTTGGCGGGGAGCTGTTTTTT
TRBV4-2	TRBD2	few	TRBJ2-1	CASSQVWGGKGNEQFF	TGTGCCAGCAGCCAAGTGTGGGGGGGTAAGGGCAATGAGCAGTTCTTC
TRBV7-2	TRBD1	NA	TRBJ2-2	CASSLRQGINTGELFF	TGTGCCAGCAGCTTAAGACAGGGGATTAACACCGGGGAGCTGTTTTTT
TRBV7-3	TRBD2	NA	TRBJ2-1	CASSLELAGGLYNEQFF	TGTGCCAGCAGCTTAGAGCTAGCGGGGGGCCTATACAATGAGCAGTTCTTC
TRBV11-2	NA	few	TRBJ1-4	CASSLWVGSSLVEKLFF	TGTGCCAGCAGCTTATGGGTGGGCAGCTCGCTGGTTGAAAAACTGTTTTTT
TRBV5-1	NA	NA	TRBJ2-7	CASSPTGSGSYEQYF	TGCGCCAGCAGCCCTACAGGATCCGGCTCCTACGAGCAGTACTTC
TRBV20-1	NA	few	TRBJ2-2	CSARDLGDGELFF	TGCAGTGCCAGGGACCTCGGGGACGGGGAGCTGTTTTTT
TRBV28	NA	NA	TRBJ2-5	CASTPSEPQETQYF	TGTGCCAGCACCCCCTCGGAGCCGCAAGAGACCCAGTACTTC
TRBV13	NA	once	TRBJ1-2	CASSFPVDYGYTF	TGTGCCAGCAGCTTTCCCGTAGACTATGGCTACACCTTC
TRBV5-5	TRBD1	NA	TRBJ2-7	CASNPTGTGGEQYF	TGTGCCAGCAACCCGACCGGGACAGGGGGCGAGCAGTACTTC
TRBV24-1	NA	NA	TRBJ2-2	CATSDTQNARTTGELFF	TGTGCCACCAGTGATACCCAAAATGCACGGACCACCGGGGAGCTGTTTTTT
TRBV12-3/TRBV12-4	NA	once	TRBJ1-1	CASSFGGPRTEAFF	TGTGCCAGCAGTTTCGGGGGGCCGAGGACTGAAGCTTTCTTT
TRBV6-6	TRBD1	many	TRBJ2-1	CASSVQGGEQFF	TGTGCCAGCAGTGTACAGGGGGGAGAGCAGTTCTTC
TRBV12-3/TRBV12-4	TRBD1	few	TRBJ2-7	CASRDRDHEQYF	TGTGCCAGCAGAGACAGGGACCACGAGCAGTACTTC
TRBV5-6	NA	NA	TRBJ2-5	CASSSGLRETQYF	TGTGCCAGCAGCTCCGGACTAAGAGAGACCCAGTACTTC
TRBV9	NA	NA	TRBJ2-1	CASSVVGGGHNEQFF	TGTGCCAGCAGCGTGGTGGGGGGGGGCCATAATGAGCAGTTCTTC
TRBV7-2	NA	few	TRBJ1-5	CASSLATVWTVGQPQHF	TGTGCCAGCAGCTTAGCAACAGTCTGGACAGTGGGCCAGCCCCAGCATTTT
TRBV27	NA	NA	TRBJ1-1	CASMGGWNTEAFF	TGTGCCAGCATGGGGGGGTGGAACACTGAAGCTTTCTTT
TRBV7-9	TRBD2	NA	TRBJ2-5	CASSLAGSGGSRRYF	TGTGCCAGCAGCTTAGCGGGTAGCGGGGGGTCGAGGCGGTACTTC
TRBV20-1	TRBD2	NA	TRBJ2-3	CSARLAGTNRERTDTQYF	TGCAGTGCTAGACTAGCGGGCACGAACCGAGAGCGCACAGATACGCAGTATTTT
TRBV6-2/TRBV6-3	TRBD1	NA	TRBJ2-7	CASSLSGGTPYEQYF	TGTGCCAGCAGTCTATCAGGGGGAACCCCCTACGAGCAGTACTTC
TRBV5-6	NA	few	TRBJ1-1	CASSPRTPMNTEAFF	TGTGCCAGCAGCCCCCGGACACCAATGAACACTGAAGCTTTCTTT
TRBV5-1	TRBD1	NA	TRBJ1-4	CASSLAGGEEKLFF	TGCGCCAGCAGCTTGGCAGGGGGCGAGGAAAAACTGTTTTTT
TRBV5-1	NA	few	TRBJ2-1	CASTLGRDKQFF	TGCGCCAGCACCCTTGGAAGGGACAAACAGTTCTTC
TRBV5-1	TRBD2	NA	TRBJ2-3	CASSIGTSGVTDTQYF	TGCGCCAGCAGCATCGGGACTAGCGGGGTCACAGATACGCAGTATTTT
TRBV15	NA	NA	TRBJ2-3	CATSRDRGTSSTDTQYF	TGTGCCACCAGCAGAGACCGCGGGACGTCTAGCACAGATACGCAGTATTTT
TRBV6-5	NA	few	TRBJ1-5	CASSYPRGNSNQPQHF	TGTGCCAGCAGTTACCCCCGGGGTAATAGCAATCAGCCCCAGCATTTT
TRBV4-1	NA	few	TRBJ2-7	CASSQEGPPASYEQYF	TGCGCCAGCAGCCAAGAAGGCCCCCCAGCCAGCTACGAGCAGTACTTC
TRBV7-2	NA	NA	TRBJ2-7	CASSFPGTSSYEQYF	TGTGCCAGCAGCTTCCCCGGGACGAGTTCCTACGAGCAGTACTTC
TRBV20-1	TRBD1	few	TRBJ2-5	CSASVTGGETQYF	TGCAGTGCTTCAGTAACAGGGGGGGAGACCCAGTACTTC
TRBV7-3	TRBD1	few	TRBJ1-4	CASTTDRKGTNEKLFF	TGTGCCAGCACCACGGACAGGAAGGGAACTAATGAAAAACTGTTTTTT
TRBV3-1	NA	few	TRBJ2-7	CASSSTRASYEQYF	TGTGCCAGCAGCTCGACGAGAGCATCCTACGAGCAGTACTTC
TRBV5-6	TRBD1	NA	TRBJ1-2	CASSLPGQGNYGYTF	TGTGCCAGCAGCTTACCGGGACAGGGGAACTATGGCTACACCTTC
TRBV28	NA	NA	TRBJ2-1	CASGYSYNEQFF	TGTGCCAGCGGGTACAGCTACAATGAGCAGTTCTTC
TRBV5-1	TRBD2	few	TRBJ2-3	CASSPGLGAPDTQYF	TGCGCCAGCAGCCCCGGACTAGGAGCCCCAGATACGCAGTATTTT
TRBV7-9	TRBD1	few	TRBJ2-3	CASSSQGYTDTQYF	TGTGCCAGCAGTTCACAGGGGTACACAGATACGCAGTATTTT
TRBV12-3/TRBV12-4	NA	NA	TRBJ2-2	CASSSFWRAGELFF	TGTGCCAGCAGCTCATTCTGGAGGGCCGGGGAGCTGTTTTTT
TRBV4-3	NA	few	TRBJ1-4	CASSGRVNEKLFF	TGCGCCAGCAGCGGCAGGGTGAATGAAAAACTGTTTTTT
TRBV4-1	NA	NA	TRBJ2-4	CASSQDRRNIQYF	TGCGCCAGCAGCCAAGATCGAAGGAACATTCAGTACTTC
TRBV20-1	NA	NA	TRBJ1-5	CSAAGDQPQHF	TGCAGTGCCGCCGGGGATCAGCCCCAGCATTTT
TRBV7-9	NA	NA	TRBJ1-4	CASSLGISNEKLFF	TGTGCCAGCAGCTTAGGGATTAGTAATGAAAAACTGTTTTTT
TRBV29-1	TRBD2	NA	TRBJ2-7	CSVERVRGEKQYF	TGCAGCGTTGAAAGGGTCCGGGGGGAGAAGCAGTACTTC
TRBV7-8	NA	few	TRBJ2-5	CASSFLGLPGQETQYF	TGTGCCAGCAGCTTTTTGGGGCTACCGGGCCAAGAGACCCAGTACTTC
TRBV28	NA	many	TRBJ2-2	CASSQPNTGELFF	TGTGCCAGTAGCCAGCCGAACACCGGGGAGCTGTTTTTT
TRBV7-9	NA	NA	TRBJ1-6	CASSPRQMHNSPLHF	TGTGCCAGCAGCCCCCGACAGATGCATAATTCACCCCTCCACTTT
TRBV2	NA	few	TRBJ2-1	CATTAEDNEQFF	TGTGCCACCACAGCGGAAGACAATGAGCAGTTCTTC
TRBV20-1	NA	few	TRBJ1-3	CSARGGDTIYF	TGCAGTGCCCGGGGGGGGGACACCATATATTTT
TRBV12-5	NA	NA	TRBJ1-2	CASGLDINRRGYYGYTF	TGTGCTAGTGGTTTGGACATCAACAGGAGGGGGTACTATGGCTACACCTTC
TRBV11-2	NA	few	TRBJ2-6	CASSSRLGIGYSGANVLTF	TGTGCCAGCAGCAGTAGGTTAGGGATCGGATACTCTGGGGCCAACGTCCTGACTTTC
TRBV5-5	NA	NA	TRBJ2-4	CASSLRRDDKNIQYF	TGTGCCAGCAGCTTGCGCAGGGATGACAAAAACATTCAGTACTTC
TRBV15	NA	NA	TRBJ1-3	CATSRDYLGDSGNTIYF	TGTGCCACCAGCAGAGATTATCTTGGGGATTCTGGAAACACCATATATTTT
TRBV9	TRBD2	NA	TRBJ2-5	CASSGRGTSGKTQYF	TGTGCCAGCAGCGGTAGAGGGACTAGCGGGAAGACCCAGTACTTC
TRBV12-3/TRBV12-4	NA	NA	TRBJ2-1	CASSRGNRPYNEQFF	TGTGCCAGCAGCCGGGGTAACAGACCCTACAATGAGCAGTTCTTC
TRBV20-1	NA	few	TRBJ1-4	CSASTELGEKLFF	TGCAGTGCCTCCACAGAGCTGGGTGAAAAACTGTTTTTT
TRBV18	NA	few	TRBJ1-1	CASSPVPRTTEAFF	TGTGCCAGCTCACCCGTACCCCGGACTACTGAAGCTTTCTTT
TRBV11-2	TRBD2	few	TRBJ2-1	CASSLAGGYGNEQFF	TGTGCCAGCAGCTTAGCGGGGGGGTATGGCAATGAGCAGTTCTTC
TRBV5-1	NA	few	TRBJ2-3	CASSPFGTGGTDTQYF	TGCGCCAGCAGCCCGTTCGGAACGGGGGGCACAGATACGCAGTATTTT
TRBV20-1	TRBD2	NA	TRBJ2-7	CSGSWRGDSYEQYF	TGCAGTGGCAGTTGGCGGGGGGATTCCTACGAGCAGTACTTC